This T cell receptor (beta chain) was recorded in a study of T cell responses to AZD1222 COVID-19 vaccine (dated by TCRdb to the early 2020s). Turning to the overall study: AZD1222 recipients with second doses at about 4 weeks or about 12 weeks were pooled, because spike-specific TCR depth and breadth did not differ between schedules. TCR sequencing was performed for roughly 250 trial participants, of whom approximately 200 were given two doses of AZD1222 and around 25 were given two doses of MenACWY control vaccine. Trial participants were enrolled into age subgroups of 18-55, 56-69 and 70-plus years, which contained roughly 150, 30 and 60 TCR-sequenced participants, respectively. On the study overall, not on this receptor specifically: Reportedly, close to half of the unique spike-specific TCRs recognized epitopes lying outside the regions that are mutated in the B.1.351 and B.1.1.7 variants. Because no samples from the day 14 peak response were available, repertoires could be characterized only after the peak T cell response. Only five or six AZD1222 recipients were SARS-CoV-2 seropositive at baseline, limiting conclusions about previously exposed vaccinees. In the small 56-69-year group, the increase in depth fell short of significance, most likely because of low power. Most participants were white British and females outnumbered males, and the authors suggested that clonal diversity may have been underestimated. The whole spike protein was spanned by vaccine-associated CD4 TCRs, and dominant responses were seen in regions 160-218 and 743-854. After two AZD1222 doses, both the breadth and the depth of spike-specific TCRs were significantly higher than at day 0 and than in MenACWY recipients.

As concerns this clone: This clone's antigen is unknown. Per-base quality was not reported, and no clone a single base away is much larger than it.

This specimen's time point label, per the study, means: baseline before first vaccination. Vaccinee samples were obtained from the UK trials COV001 and COV002, which included a single-blind randomized controlled phase 2/3 trial of AZD1222 (ChAdOx1 nCoV-19) in healthy adults. Trial participant PBMC samples were collected at day 0 and day 28 after the second dose for TCRbeta chain sequencing. The CDR3 runs 15 residues from the cysteine to the phenylalanine. The entry retains the CDR3 DNA only, 45 bases that are in frame from base 1. CDR1 SGHNT and CDR2 YYREEE were looked up in the germline V gene (reference sequence). V lost 4 bases and J lost 3 bases; the stretch between them is 17 bases long. The CDR3 regions of human TCRbeta chains were analyzed by immunosequencing. As for the authors' bioinformatics: Repertoire TCRs were checked for matches against a reference library of SARS-CoV-2-specific TCRs that had been generated using the MIRA antigen-specificity platform. Breadth meant the fraction of unique TCRs that were SARS-CoV-2-associated, whereas depth meant the fraction of total T cells that were SARS-CoV-2-associated. Using the MIRA data, each spike-specific TCR was assigned both to the spike region to which the TCR was reactive and to a CD4 or CD8 class. Log10-transformed breadth and depth values were compared by one-way ANOVA with Sidak's multiple comparisons tests. The clones in this table, taken by TCRdb from immuneACCESS, are in-frame only. Not every clone is retained; where verified, under half of the shortfall comes from an unresolved V gene, and the cause of the rest is unknown. D and trimming come from the DNA, and the V and J calls and clone size come from that table. Within this sample are about 130,000 clones, with roughly 88% of them counted one time only. The ten largest account for 1.5% to 2% of the sample.

The sequence derives from an adult in good health. The rearranged chain carries TRBV5-4 and TRBJ2-7, with a weak D call of TRBD1 (6 bases match). This sample comprised peripheral blood, obtained on day 0 of AZD1222 vaccination. Here is the DNA: TGTGCCAGCAGCCCGAGTGCGGACAGAAACTACGAGCAGTACTTC. Translated, it gives CASSPSADRNYEQYF.